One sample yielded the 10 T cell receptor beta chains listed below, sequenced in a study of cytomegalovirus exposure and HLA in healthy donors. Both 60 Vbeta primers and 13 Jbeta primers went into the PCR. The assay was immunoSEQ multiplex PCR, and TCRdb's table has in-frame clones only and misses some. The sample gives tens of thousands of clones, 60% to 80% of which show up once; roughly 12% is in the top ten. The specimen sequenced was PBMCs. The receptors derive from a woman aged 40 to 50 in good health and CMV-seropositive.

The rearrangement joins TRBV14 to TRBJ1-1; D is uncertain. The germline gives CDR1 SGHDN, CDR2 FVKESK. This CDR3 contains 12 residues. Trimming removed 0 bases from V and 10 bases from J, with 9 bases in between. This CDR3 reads CASSQDYQAAFF. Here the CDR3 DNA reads TGTGCCAGCAGCCAAGACTATCAAGCAGCTTTCTTT.

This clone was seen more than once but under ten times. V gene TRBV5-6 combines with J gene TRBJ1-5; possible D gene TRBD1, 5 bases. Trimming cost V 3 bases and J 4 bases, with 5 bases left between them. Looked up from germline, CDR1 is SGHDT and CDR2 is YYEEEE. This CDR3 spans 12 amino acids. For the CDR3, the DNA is TGTGCCAGCAGCTACAGGAATCAGCCCCAGCATTTT. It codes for CASSYRNQPQHF.

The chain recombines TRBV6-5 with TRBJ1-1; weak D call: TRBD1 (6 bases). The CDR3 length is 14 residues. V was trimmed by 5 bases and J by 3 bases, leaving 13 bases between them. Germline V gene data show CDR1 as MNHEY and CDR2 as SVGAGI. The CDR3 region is CASSRQGRDTEAFF. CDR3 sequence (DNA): TGTGCCAGCAGTCGTCAGGGGAGAGACACTGAAGCTTTCTTT.

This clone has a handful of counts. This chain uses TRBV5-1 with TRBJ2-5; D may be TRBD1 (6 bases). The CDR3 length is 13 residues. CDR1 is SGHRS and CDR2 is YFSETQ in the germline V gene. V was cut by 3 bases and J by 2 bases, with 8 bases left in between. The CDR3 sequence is CASSWTVQETQYF. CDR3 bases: TGCGCCAGCAGCTGGACAGTTCAAGAGACCCAGTACTTC.

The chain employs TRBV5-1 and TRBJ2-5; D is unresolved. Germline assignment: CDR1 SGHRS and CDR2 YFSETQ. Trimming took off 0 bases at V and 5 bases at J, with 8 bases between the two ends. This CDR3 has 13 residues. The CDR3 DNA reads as TGCGCCAGCAGCTTGGCCGCTCGGGAGACCCAGTACTTC. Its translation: CASSLAARETQYF.

CDR3 DNA sequence: TGCAGCGTTGAAGAAACAGGGGCTGGCTACACCTTC. Its translation is CSVEETGAGYTF. The rearrangement joins TRBV29-1 to TRBJ1-2; the match to TRBD1 covers 7 bases. Germline V CDR1 and CDR2: SQVTM, ANQGSEA. CDR3 length: 12 amino acids. The V gene end was trimmed by 0 bases and the J gene end by 7 bases; junction bases not matched to a gene: 2.

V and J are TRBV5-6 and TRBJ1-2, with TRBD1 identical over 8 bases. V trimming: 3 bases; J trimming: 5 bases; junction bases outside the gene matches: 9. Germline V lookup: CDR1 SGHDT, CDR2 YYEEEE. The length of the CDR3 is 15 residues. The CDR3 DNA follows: TGTGCCAGCAGCTCGGGGGCGACAGGGGAATATGGCTACACCTTC. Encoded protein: CASSSGATGEYGYTF.

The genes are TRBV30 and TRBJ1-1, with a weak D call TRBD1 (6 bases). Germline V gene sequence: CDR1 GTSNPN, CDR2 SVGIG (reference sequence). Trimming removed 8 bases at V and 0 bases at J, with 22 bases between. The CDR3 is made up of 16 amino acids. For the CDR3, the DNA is TGTGCCAGCCGGGACACCCGCATCGGGATGAACACTGAAGCTTTCTTT. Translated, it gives CASRDTRIGMNTEAFF.

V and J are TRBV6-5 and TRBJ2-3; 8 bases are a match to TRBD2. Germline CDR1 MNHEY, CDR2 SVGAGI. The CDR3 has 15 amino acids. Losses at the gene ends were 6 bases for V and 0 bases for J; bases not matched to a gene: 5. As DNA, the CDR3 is TGTGCCAGCAGCCGCGGGGGGCGAAGCACAGATACGCAGTATTTT. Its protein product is CASSRGGRSTDTQYF.

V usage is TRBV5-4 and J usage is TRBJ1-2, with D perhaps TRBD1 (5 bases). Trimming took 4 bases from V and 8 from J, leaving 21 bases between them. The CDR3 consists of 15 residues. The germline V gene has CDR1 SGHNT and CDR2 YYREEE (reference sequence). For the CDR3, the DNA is TGTGCCAGCAGCCCCACCCCGGGGACTCAAGAGGGCTACACCTTC. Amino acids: CASSPTPGTQEGYTF.